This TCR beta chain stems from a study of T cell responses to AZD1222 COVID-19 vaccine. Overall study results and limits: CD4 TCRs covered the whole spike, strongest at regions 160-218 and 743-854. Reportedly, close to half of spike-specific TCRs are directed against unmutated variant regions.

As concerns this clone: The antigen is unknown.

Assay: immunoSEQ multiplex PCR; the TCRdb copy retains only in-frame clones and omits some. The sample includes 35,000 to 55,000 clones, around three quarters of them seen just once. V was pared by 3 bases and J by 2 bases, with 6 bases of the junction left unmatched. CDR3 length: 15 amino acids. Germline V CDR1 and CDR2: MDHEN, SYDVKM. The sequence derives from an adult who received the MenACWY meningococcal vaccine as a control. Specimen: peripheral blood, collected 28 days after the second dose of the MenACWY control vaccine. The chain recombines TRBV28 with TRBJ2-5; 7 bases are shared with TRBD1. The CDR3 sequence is CASSFSRDSQETQYF. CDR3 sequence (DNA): TGTGCCAGCAGTTTCTCCAGGGACAGTCAAGAGACCCAGTACTTC.